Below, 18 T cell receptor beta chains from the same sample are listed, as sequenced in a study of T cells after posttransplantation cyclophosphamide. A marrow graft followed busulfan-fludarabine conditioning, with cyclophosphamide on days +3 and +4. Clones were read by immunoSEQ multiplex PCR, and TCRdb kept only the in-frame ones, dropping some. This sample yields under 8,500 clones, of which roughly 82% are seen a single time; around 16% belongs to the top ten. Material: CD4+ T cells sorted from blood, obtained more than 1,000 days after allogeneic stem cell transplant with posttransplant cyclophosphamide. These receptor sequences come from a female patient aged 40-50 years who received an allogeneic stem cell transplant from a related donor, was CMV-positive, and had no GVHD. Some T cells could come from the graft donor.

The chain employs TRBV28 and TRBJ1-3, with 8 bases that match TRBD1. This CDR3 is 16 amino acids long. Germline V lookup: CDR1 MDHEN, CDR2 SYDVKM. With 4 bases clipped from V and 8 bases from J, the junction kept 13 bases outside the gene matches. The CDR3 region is CASSSYLGTGRDTIYF. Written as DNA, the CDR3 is TGTGCCAGCAGTTCGTACCTTGGGACAGGAAGAGACACCATATATTTT. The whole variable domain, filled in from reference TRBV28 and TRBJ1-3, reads DVKVTQSSRYLVKRTGEKVFLECVQDMDHENMFWYRQDPGLGLRLIYFSYDVKMKEKGDIPEGYSVSREKKERFSLILESASTNQTSMYLCASSSYLGTGRDTIYFGEGSWLTVV.

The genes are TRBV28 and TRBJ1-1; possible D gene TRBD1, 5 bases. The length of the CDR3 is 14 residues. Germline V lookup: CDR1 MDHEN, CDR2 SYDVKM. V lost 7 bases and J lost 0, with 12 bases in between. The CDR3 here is CASNPTVMNTEAFF. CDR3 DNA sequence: TGTGCCAGCAACCCGACAGTTATGAACACTGAAGCTTTCTTT.

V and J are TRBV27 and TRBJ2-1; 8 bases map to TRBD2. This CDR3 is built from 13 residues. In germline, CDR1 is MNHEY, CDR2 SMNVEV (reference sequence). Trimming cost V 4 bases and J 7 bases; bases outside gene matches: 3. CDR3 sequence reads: CASSSGGRNEQFF. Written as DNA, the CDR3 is TGTGCCAGCAGTTCGGGGGGGCGAAATGAGCAGTTCTTC.

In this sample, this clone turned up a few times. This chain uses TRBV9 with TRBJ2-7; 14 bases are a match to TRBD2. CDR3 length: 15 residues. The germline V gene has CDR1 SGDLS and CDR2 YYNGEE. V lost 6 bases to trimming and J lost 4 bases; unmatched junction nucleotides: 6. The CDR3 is CASTRGLAGAYEQYF. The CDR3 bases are TGTGCCAGCACCCGGGGACTAGCGGGAGCATACGAGCAGTACTTC.

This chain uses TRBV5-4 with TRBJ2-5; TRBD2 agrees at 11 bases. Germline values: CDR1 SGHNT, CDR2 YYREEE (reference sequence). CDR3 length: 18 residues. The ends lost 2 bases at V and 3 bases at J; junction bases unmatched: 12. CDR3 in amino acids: CASSFEEGKLAGEETQYF. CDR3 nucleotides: TGTGCCAGCAGCTTCGAGGAGGGTAAACTAGCGGGGGAAGAGACCCAGTACTTC.

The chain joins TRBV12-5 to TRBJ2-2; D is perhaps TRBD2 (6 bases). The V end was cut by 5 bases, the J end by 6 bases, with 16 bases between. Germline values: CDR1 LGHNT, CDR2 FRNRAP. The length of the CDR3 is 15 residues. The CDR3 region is CASGPRGGEAGELFF. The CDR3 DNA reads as TGTGCTAGTGGTCCCCGTGGCGGGGAAGCCGGGGAGCTGTTTTTT. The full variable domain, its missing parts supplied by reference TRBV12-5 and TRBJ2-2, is DARVTQTPRHKVTEMGQEVTMRCQPILGHNTVFWYRQTMMQGLELLAYFRNRAPLDDSGMPKDRFSAEMPDATLATLKIQPSEPRDSAVYFCASGPRGGEAGELFFGEGSRLTVL.

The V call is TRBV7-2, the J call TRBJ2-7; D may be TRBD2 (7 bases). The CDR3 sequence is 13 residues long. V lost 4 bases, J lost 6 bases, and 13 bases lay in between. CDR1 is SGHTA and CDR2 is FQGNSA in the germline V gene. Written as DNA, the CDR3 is TGTGCCAGCAGCTCCCAGAGGGGGGGCGAGCAGTACTTC. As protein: CASSSQRGGEQYF.

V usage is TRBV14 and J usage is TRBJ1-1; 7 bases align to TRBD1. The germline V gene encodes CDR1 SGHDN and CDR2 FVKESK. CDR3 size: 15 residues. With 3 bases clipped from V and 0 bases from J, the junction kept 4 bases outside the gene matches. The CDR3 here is CASSHLTGMNTEAFF. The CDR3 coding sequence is TGTGCCAGCAGCCATTTGACAGGGATGAACACTGAAGCTTTCTTT. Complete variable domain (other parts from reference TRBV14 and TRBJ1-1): EAGVTQFPSHSVIEKGQTVTLRCDPISGHDNLYWYRRVMGKEIKFLLHFVKESKQDESGMPNNRFLAERTGGTYSTLKVQPAELEDSGVYFCASSHLTGMNTEAFFGQGTRLTVV.

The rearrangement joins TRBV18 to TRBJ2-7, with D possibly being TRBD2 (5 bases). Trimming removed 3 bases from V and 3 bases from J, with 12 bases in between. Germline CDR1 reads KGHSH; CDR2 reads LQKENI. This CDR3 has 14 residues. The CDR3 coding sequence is TGTGCCAGCTCACCGGCGGGCGGAAACTACGAGCAGTACTTC. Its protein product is CASSPAGGNYEQYF.

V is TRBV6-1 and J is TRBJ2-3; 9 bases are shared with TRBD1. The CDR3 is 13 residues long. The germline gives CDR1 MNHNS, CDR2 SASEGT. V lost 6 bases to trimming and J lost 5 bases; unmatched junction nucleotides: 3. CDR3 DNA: TGTGCCAGCAGGGGGACAGGGCAAGATACGCAGTATTTT. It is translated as CASRGTGQDTQYF.

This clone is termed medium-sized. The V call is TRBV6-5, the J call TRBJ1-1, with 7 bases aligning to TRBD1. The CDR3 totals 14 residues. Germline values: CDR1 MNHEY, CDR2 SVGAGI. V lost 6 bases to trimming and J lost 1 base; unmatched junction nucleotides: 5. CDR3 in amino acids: CASRMGQRNTEAFF. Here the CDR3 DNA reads TGTGCCAGCAGGATGGGACAGAGGAACACTGAAGCTTTCTTT.

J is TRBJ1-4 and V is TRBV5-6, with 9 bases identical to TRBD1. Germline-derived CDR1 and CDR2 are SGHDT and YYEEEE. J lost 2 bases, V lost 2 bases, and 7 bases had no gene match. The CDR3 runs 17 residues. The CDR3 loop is CASSFGTGRGTNEKLFF. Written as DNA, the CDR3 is TGTGCCAGCAGCTTCGGGACAGGGAGGGGGACTAATGAAAAACTGTTTTTT.

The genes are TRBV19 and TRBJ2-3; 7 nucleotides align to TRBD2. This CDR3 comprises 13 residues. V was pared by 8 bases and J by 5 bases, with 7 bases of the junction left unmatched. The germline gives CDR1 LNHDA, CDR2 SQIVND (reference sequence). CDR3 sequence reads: CASQAGLGDTQYF. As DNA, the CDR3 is TGTGCCAGTCAAGCGGGGTTGGGAGATACGCAGTATTTT. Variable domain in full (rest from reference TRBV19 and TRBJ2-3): DGGITQSPKYLFRKEGQNVTLSCEQNLNHDAMYWYRQDPGQGLRLIYYSQIVNDFQKGDIAEGYSVSREKKESFPLTVTSAQKNPTAFYLCASQAGLGDTQYFGPGTRLTVL.

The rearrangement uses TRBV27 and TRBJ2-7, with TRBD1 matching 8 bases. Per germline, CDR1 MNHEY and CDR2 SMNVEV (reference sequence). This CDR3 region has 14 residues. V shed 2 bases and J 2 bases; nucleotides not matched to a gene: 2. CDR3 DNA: TGTGCCAGCAGTTTAGGACAGGGACCCTACGAGCAGTACTTC. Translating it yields CASSLGQGPYEQYF.

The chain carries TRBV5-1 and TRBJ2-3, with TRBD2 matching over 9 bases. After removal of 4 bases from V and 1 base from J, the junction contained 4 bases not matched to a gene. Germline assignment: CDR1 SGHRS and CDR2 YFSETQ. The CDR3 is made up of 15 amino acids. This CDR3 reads CASSISGGGTDTQYF. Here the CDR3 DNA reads TGCGCCAGCAGCATTAGCGGGGGCGGCACAGATACGCAGTATTTT.

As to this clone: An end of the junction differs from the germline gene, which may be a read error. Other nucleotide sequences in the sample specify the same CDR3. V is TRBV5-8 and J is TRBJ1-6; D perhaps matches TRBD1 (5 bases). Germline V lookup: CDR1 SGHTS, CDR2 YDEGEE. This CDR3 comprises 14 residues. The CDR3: CASSLRGYNSPLHF. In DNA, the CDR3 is TGTGCCAGCAGCTTGAGGGGATATAATTCCCCCCTCCACTTT. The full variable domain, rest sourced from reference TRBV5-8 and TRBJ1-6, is EAGVTQSPTHLIKTRGQQATLRCSPISGHTSVYWYQQALGLGLQFLLWYDEGEERNRGNFPPRFSGRQFPNYSSELNVNALELEDSALYLCASSLRGYNSPLHFGNGTRLTVT.

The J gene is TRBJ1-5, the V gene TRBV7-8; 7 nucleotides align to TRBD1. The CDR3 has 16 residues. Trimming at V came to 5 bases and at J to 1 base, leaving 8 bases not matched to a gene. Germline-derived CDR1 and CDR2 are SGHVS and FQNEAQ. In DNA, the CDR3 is TGTGCCAGCAGCGTTTTATCCAGGGGGAGCAATCAGCCCCAGCATTTT. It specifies CASSVLSRGSNQPQHF. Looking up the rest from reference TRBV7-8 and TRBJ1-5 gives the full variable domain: GAGVSQSPRYKVAKRGQDVALRCDPISGHVSLFWYQQALGQGPEFLTYFQNEAQLDKSGLPSDRFFAERPEGSVSTLKIQRTQQEDSAVYLCASSVLSRGSNQPQHFGDGTRLSIL.

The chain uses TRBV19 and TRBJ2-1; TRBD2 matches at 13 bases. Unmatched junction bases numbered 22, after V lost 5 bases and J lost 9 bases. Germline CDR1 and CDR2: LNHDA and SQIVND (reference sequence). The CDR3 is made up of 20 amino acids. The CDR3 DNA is TGTGCCAGTAGTGGAACTAGCGGGGGGGCGTTGGGCACTAGACTCGGTGAGCAGTTCTTC. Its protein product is CASSGTSGGALGTRLGEQFF.